This T cell receptor beta chain was identified in a study of monozygotic twins with inflammatory bowel disease. Overall study results and limits: The authors could not tell different T cell subtypes apart. Patient repertoire variability may have increased through differing immunosuppressive treatments.

Of note for this clonotype: Its antigen is currently unknown.

CDR1 and CDR2 (germline): SNHLY, FYNNEI. The CDR3 totals 14 residues. Every sample had its cDNA made across eight separate reactions. TCRalpha and TCRbeta cDNA underwent two nested PCRs of around 15 and 9 cycles. TCRdb re-called the 5' RACE reads and shows each CDR3 protein once, DNA omitted. In total, the table holds more than 300,000 distinct CDR3 sequences. The origin of this receptor is a human donor with ulcerative colitis or Crohn's disease, or a healthy co-twin of an affected twin (not recorded which). Sequencing input: blood. The chain joins TRBV2 to TRBJ2-1. The chain's CDR3 is CASSADSSYNEQFF.